The clone carrying this T cell receptor (beta chain) was detected only a few times. Amplification of TCR beta CDR3 regions used RNA transcripts. RT-PCR with HTBI primers came first, then second-round multiplex PCR. TCRdb re-called the multiplex PCR reads with MiXCR, one entry per CDR3 protein. The sample shows some 1.1 million distinct CDR3 sequences, about 36% of them seen only once. The data were taken from a study of Graves' ophthalmopathy and Graves' hyperthyroidism. The germline CDR1 and CDR2 sequences are SGHTA and FQGNSA. The CDR3 is made up of 19 amino acids. The J segment lost 5 bases and the V segment lost 7 bases, leaving 24 bases of the junction unmatched.

The sequencing input was peripheral blood or thyroid tissue (not recorded which). This clonotype originated in an adult man with Graves' hyperthyroidism. The chain carries TRBV7-2 and TRBJ2-7; 9 bases are a match to TRBD2. The DNA of the CDR3 is TGTGCCAGCACCCAAATCGGGGCTATAGCGGGAGATCCCCGCGACGAGCAGTACTTC. Protein: CASTQIGAIAGDPRDEQYF.